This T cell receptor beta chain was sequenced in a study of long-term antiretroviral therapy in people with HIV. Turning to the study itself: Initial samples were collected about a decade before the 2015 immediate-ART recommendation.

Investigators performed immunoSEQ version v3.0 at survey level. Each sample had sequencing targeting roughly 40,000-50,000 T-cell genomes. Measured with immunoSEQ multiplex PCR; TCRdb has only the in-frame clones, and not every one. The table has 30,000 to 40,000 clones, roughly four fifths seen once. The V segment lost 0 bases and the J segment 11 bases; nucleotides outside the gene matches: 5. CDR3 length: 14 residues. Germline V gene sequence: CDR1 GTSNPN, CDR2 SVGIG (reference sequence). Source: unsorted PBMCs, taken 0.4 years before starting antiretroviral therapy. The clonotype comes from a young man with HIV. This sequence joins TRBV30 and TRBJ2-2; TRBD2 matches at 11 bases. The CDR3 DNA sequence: TGTGCCTGGAGTGTAGCGCTAGCGGGAGGAGAGCTGTTTTTT. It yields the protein CAWSVALAGGELFF.